The 20 T cell receptor beta chains in this list originate from one sample, sequenced in a study of blood T cell repertoires in COVID-19. Here immunoSEQ multiplex PCR was the method, and the copy in TCRdb shows in-frame clones only, minus some. The table has 97,000 or so clones, roughly 82% seen once. The sequenced sample was peripheral blood. The source of these receptors is a human donor in a cohort sampled during active COVID-19.

This clone has only a few counts. The chain combines TRBV5-8 with TRBJ2-3; D uncertain. The CDR3 spans 16 residues. Deletions cut 0 bases from V and 2 bases from J, with 13 bases between. CDR1 is SGHTS and CDR2 is YDEGEE in the germline V gene. CDR3 in DNA: TGTGCCAGCAGCTTGGGAAGCAGGTCCCTCACAGATACGCAGTATTTT. It specifies CASSLGSRSLTDTQYF. The full variable domain, completed using reference TRBV5-8 and TRBJ2-3, is EAGVTQSPTHLIKTRGQQATLRCSPISGHTSVYWYQQALGLGLQFLLWYDEGEERNRGNFPPRFSGRQFPNYSSELNVNALELEDSALYLCASSLGSRSLTDTQYFGPGTRLTVL.

The chain has TRBV25-1 and TRBJ2-7, with TRBD2 matching over 7 bases. CDR1 is MGHDK and CDR2 is SYGVNS in the germline V gene. With 5 bases clipped from V and 4 bases from J, the junction kept 5 bases outside the gene matches. The CDR3 contains 13 residues. CDR3: CASSSSGEYEQYF. The DNA of the CDR3 is TGTGCCAGCAGTTCTAGCGGAGAGTACGAGCAGTACTTC.

The chain carries TRBV7-6 and TRBJ2-5, with 9 bases identical to TRBD2. This CDR3 comprises 18 residues. Germline V lookup: CDR1 SGHVS, CDR2 FNYEAQ. Trimming removed 5 bases from V and 2 bases from J; junction bases left unmatched: 15. The CDR3 DNA reads TGTGCCAGCAGCCCCACGGTAGCGGGGGCCTTCGTACAAGAGACCCAGTACTTC. Amino acid sequence: CASSPTVAGAFVQETQYF. Together with reference TRBV7-6 and TRBJ2-5, the CDR3 gives the full variable domain: GAGVSQSPRYKVTKRGQDVALRCDPISGHVSLYWYRQALGQGPEFLTYFNYEAQQDKSGLPNDRFSAERPEGSISTLTIQRTEQRDSAMYRCASSPTVAGAFVQETQYFGPGTRLLVL.

The rearrangement links TRBV28 to TRBJ1-5, with 9 bases identical to TRBD1. V lost 3 bases, J lost 6 bases, and 12 bases stayed unmatched. The CDR3 length is 17 residues. Germline-derived CDR1 and CDR2 are MDHEN and SYDVKM. CDR3 protein: CASSFPAYRGRGQPQHF. In nucleotides, the CDR3 is TGTGCCAGCAGTTTTCCGGCGTACAGGGGGCGAGGTCAGCCCCAGCATTTT.

This rearrangement joins TRBV4-3 to TRBJ2-5; 9 nucleotides agree with TRBD2. The V gene's germline CDR1 is LGHNA and CDR2 YSLEER. This CDR3 has 16 amino acids. Trimming at V came to 1 base and at J to 5 bases, leaving 8 bases not matched to a gene. The CDR3 region has the DNA TGCGCCAGCAGCCAAGTTTCTAGCGGGGTTAGGGAGACCCAGTACTTC. Protein sequence: CASSQVSSGVRETQYF.

J is TRBJ2-2 and V is TRBV19; the match to TRBD1 covers 8 bases. The V segment lost 8 bases and the J segment 2 bases; nucleotides outside the gene matches: 13. This CDR3 is built from 17 residues. Germline CDR1 is LNHDA and CDR2 is SQIVND (reference sequence). The CDR3 protein is CASSKRRQGANTGELFF. CDR3 DNA sequence: TGTGCCAGTTCCAAAAGGAGGCAGGGGGCTAACACCGGGGAGCTGTTTTTT.

V and J are TRBV11-2 and TRBJ1-1; 7 bases align to TRBD1. J lost 3 bases, V lost 5 bases, and 3 bases had no gene match. The CDR3 runs 13 residues. Germline CDR1 reads SGHAT; CDR2 reads FQNNGV. The CDR3 region is CASSLTGDTEAFF. The CDR3 nucleotides read TGTGCCAGCAGCCTCACAGGGGACACTGAAGCTTTCTTT.

This sequence joins TRBV7-9 and TRBJ1-4, with D tentatively TRBD1 (6 bases). This CDR3 is built from 14 residues. The germline CDR1 and CDR2 sequences are SEHNR and FQNEAQ (reference sequence). The germline V and J ends were trimmed by 5 bases and 3 bases, with 10 bases remaining between them. The CDR3 sequence: CASSLTGSNEKLFF. DNA of the CDR3: TGTGCCAGCAGCCTGACAGGCTCTAATGAAAAACTGTTTTTT.

The chain joins TRBV7-6 to TRBJ1-4; weak D call: TRBD1 (5 bases). The CDR3 contains 20 residues. V was clipped by 0 bases and J by 5 bases, with 25 bases between them. Germline V gene lookup returns CDR1 SGHVS and CDR2 FNYEAQ. CDR3 protein: CASSLAFGWAGNRWNEKLFF. As DNA, the CDR3 is TGTGCCAGCAGCTTAGCTTTCGGGTGGGCAGGGAACAGGTGGAATGAAAAACTGTTTTTT.

This clone was detected ten times or more. The CDR3 nucleotides read TGTGCCAGCAGCAAAGATTGGGGGACTACCTTCTACAATGAGCAGTTCTTC. Protein: CASSKDWGTTFYNEQFF. J is TRBJ2-1 and V is TRBV21-1; the DNA was not used to check the table's D call, TRBD2. TRBV21-1 is a known pseudogene. The CDR3 length is 17 residues.

This clone was seen a handful of times. The rearrangement links TRBV9 to TRBJ1-1, with D possibly matching TRBD1 (6 bases). Germline CDR1 is SGDLS and CDR2 is YYNGEE. CDR3 length: 14 amino acids. V dropped 4 bases and J dropped 1 base, with 11 bases sitting between them. DNA for the CDR3: TGTGCCAGCAGCCCCTCGGGACAGAACACTGAAGCTTTCTTT. It is translated as CASSPSGQNTEAFF. Full variable domain (missing parts from reference TRBV9 and TRBJ1-1): DSGVTQTPKHLITATGQRVTLRCSPRSGDLSVYWYQQSLDQGLQFLIQYYNGEERAKGNILERFSAQQFPDLHSELNLSSLELGDSALYFCASSPSGQNTEAFFGQGTRLTVV.

The rearrangement links TRBV5-5 to TRBJ2-1; 7 nucleotides align to TRBD1. Germline values: CDR1 SGHKS, CDR2 YYEKEE (reference sequence). The CDR3 has 16 amino acids. V lost 4 bases, J lost 1 base, and 8 bases stayed unmatched. CDR3 sequence reads: CASSLPPGQSYNEQFF. For the CDR3, the DNA is TGTGCCAGCAGCCTTCCACCGGGACAGTCCTACAATGAGCAGTTCTTC.

The CDR3 nucleotides read TGTGCCAGCAGTTCTCCGGGACAGGGCAATCAGCCCCAGCATTTT. It encodes CASSSPGQGNQPQHF. The chain is built from TRBV28 and TRBJ1-5; 8 nucleotides line up with TRBD1. Germline V CDR1 and CDR2: MDHEN, SYDVKM. The CDR3 runs to 15 residues. V lost 4 bases, J lost 2 bases, and 4 bases stayed unmatched. The complete variable domain, with remaining parts taken from reference TRBV28 and TRBJ1-5, reads DVKVTQSSRYLVKRTGEKVFLECVQDMDHENMFWYRQDPGLGLRLIYFSYDVKMKEKGDIPEGYSVSREKKERFSLILESASTNQTSMYLCASSSPGQGNQPQHFGDGTRLSIL.

The genes are TRBV6-1 and TRBJ2-4; TRBD2 aligns across 9 bases. Germline V gene lookup returns CDR1 MNHNS and CDR2 SASEGT. V lost 3 bases, J lost 3 bases, and 6 bases stayed unmatched. The CDR3 is 16 amino acids. DNA of the CDR3: TGTGCCAGCAGTGATGGAGCGGGGGGCTACAAAAACATTCAGTACTTC. The encoded protein is CASSDGAGGYKNIQYF.

A word on this clone: Other DNA sequences in the same sample also yield this CDR3. This chain links TRBV11-2 with TRBJ1-4; TRBD1 might be the D (6 bases). Germline V gene sequence: CDR1 SGHAT, CDR2 FQNNGV. V was trimmed by 5 bases and J by 4 bases, leaving 14 bases between them. This CDR3 contains 15 residues. The CDR3 is CASSRPGVINEKLFF. CDR3 nucleotide sequence: TGTGCCAGCAGCCGCCCAGGGGTAATTAATGAAAAACTGTTTTTT.

The J gene is TRBJ1-3, the V gene TRBV18; TRBD1 matches at 8 bases. Unmatched junction bases numbered 7, after V lost 6 bases and J lost 3 bases. This CDR3 comprises 15 residues. Germline lookup yields CDR1 KGHSH and CDR2 LQKENI. The CDR3 region is CASSPGQGGGNTIYF. The CDR3 DNA is TGTGCCAGCTCGCCTGGACAGGGCGGTGGAAACACCATATATTTT.

This chain links TRBV2 with TRBJ1-1; D may be TRBD1 (6 bases). The V end was cut by 4 bases, the J end by 5 bases, with 11 bases between. The CDR3 has 13 amino acids. The germline gives CDR1 SNHLY, CDR2 FYNNEI. The CDR3 nucleotides are TGTGCCAGCAGTGGACAGGAAGGGACTGAAGCTTTCTTT. This sequence encodes CASSGQEGTEAFF. Full variable domain (remainder filled in from reference TRBV2 and TRBJ1-1): EPEVTQTPSHQVTQMGQEVILRCVPISNHLYFYWYRQILGQKVEFLVSFYNNEISEKSEIFDDQFSVERPDGSNFTLKIRSTKLEDSAMYFCASSGQEGTEAFFGQGTRLTVV.

The chain carries TRBV28 and TRBJ2-3; TRBD2 matches at 8 bases. This CDR3 is built from 15 residues. The ends lost 5 bases at V and 2 bases at J; junction bases unmatched: 6. Germline CDR1 MDHEN, CDR2 SYDVKM. CDR3 coding DNA: TGTGCCAGCAGTCAACGGGGGGGGGTCACAGATACGCAGTATTTT. Translation: CASSQRGGVTDTQYF.

There are a few counts of this clone. This chain connects TRBV11-2 to TRBJ1-3; D may be TRBD1 (5 bases). The CDR3 contains 15 residues. Trimming stripped 6 bases from V and 4 bases from J, with 16 bases between. Germline CDR1 SGHAT, CDR2 FQNNGV. The CDR3 nucleotides read TGTGCCAGCAGAGGGGTAGGGGTAGCAGGAAACACCATATATTTT. Its translation: CASRGVGVAGNTIYF.

This chain uses TRBV27 with TRBJ1-3; possible D gene TRBD1, 6 bases. This CDR3 has 17 amino acids. V lost 4 bases and J lost 0, with 16 bases in between. CDR1 and CDR2 (germline): MNHEY, SMNVEV (reference sequence). The CDR3 DNA is TGTGCCAGCAGTTCTATCTCCTGGGACAACTCTGGAAACACCATATATTTT. Residues: CASSSISWDNSGNTIYF.